This T cell receptor (beta chain) was obtained from a study of blood T cell repertoires in COVID-19. Assay: immunoSEQ multiplex PCR; the TCRdb copy retains only in-frame clones and omits some. Altogether 350,000 to 400,000 clones are present, 90% to 95% being singletons, with the ten largest covering over 0.7%. Trimming pared 6 bases from V and 4 bases from J, leaving 15 bases between. The CDR3 is made up of 14 amino acids. Germline V gives CDR1 MNHEY, CDR2 SVGAGI. The origin of this receptor is a woman in her forties who had been exposed to COVID-19. Sequenced material: PBMCs or T cells enriched from blood (not recorded which). The chain couples TRBV6-5 to TRBJ1-1; TRBD1 might be the D (6 bases). This CDR3 reads CASRRTAASTEAFF. The CDR3 bases are TGTGCCAGCAGAAGGACAGCGGCGAGCACTGAAGCTTTCTTT.